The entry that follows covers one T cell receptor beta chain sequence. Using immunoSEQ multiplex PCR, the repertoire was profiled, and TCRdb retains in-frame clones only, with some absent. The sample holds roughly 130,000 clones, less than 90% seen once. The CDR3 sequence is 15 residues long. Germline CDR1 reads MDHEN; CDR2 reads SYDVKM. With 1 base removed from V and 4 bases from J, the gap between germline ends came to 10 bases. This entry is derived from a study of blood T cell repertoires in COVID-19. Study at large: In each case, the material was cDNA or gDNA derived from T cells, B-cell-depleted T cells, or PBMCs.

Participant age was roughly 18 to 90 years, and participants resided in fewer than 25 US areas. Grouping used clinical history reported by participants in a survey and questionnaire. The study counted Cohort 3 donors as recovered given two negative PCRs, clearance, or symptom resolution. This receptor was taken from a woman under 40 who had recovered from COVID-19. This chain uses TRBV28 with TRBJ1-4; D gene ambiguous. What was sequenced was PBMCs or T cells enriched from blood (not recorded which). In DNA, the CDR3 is TGTGCCAGCAGTTTATCGAACAGCCTTAATGAAAAACTGTTTTTT. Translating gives CASSLSNSLNEKLFF.